The clone carrying this T cell receptor beta chain was seen a few times. Its cognate antigen is unknown. This CDR3 contains 14 residues. Germline V gene lookup returns CDR1 SGHTA and CDR2 FQGTGA. V was cut by 2 bases and J by 2 bases, with 8 bases left in between. The record originates from a study of beta chain features in type 1 diabetes. General observations from the study: Naive, central memory and Treg TCRB repertoires seemed to resemble each other more closely in patients than they did in healthy donors.

Every isolated RNA sample was fully reverse transcribed, so sequencing captured expressed TCRB transcripts. The method was immunoSEQ multiplex PCR; TCRdb's version includes in-frame clones alone and lacks a portion of them. This sample has about 410,000 clones; approximately 15% occur once, and the top ten carry 0.035% to 0.04%. Sorting based on CD45RO/CCR7/CD25/CD127/CD95/CD27 separated CD4+ naive, central memory, regulatory and stem cell-like memory cells. This TCR was recovered from a young man in good health. Specimen: naive CD4+ T cells from blood. The V and J genes are TRBV7-3 and TRBJ2-3; no clear D. The chain's CDR3 is CASSLGIDTDTQYF. CDR3 bases: TGTGCCAGCAGCTTAGGTATCGACACAGATACGCAGTATTTT. Variable domain in full (rest from reference TRBV7-3 and TRBJ2-3): GAGVSQTPSNKVTEKGKYVELRCDPISGHTALYWYRQSLGQGPEFLIYFQGTGAADDSGLPNDRFFAVRPEGSVSTLKIQRTERGDSAVYLCASSLGIDTDTQYFGPGTRLTVL.